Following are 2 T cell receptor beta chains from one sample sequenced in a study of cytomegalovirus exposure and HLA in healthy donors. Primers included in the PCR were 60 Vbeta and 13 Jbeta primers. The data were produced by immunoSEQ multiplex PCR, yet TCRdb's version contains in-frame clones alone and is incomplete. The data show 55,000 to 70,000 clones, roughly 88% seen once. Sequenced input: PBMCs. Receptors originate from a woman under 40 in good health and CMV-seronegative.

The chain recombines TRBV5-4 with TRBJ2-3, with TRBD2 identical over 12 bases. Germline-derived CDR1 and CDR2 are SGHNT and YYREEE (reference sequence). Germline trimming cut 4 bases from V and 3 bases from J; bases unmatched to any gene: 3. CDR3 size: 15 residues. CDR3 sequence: CASSTGLAGTDTQYF. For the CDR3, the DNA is TGTGCCAGCAGCACTGGACTAGCGGGAACAGATACGCAGTATTTT.

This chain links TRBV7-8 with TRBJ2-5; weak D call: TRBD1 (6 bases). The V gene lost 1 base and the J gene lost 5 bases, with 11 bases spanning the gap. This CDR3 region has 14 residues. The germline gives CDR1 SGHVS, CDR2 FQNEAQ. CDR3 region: CASSLGPGVETQYF. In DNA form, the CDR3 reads TGTGCCAGCAGCTTAGGGCCAGGGGTCGAGACCCAGTACTTC.